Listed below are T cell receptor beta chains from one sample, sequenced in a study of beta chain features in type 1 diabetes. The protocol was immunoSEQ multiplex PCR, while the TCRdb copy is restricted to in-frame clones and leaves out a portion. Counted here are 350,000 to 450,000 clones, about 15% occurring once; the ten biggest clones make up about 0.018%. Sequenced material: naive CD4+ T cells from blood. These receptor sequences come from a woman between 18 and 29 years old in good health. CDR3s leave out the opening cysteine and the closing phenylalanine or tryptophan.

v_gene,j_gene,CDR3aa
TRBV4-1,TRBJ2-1,ASSQGTSRGNEQF
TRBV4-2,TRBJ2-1,ASTPTSGSFDEQF
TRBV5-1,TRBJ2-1,ASSLEGESEQF
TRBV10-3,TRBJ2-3,AISESASADTQY
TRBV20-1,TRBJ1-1,SAPGDTEAF
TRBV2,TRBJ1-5,ASMDRASNQPQH
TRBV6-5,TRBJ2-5,ASSYSSGTRGETQY
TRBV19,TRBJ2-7,ASRPPGNVLEQY
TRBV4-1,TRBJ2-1,ASSQISGSYSYNEQF
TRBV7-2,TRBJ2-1,ASSLERGTQF
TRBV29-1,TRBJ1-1,SVKTGTGLNTEAF
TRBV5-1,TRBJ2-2,ASSLVAGNTGELF
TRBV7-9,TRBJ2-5,AGGGHETQY
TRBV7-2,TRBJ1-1,ASSPQTGTTTEAF
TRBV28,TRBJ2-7,ASSSPSGTYEQY
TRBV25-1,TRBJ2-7,ASRGTSGKLSYEQY
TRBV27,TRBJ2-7,ASSARLAGVLYEQY
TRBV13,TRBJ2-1,ASRPSRTSGSPGSYNEQF
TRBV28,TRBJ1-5,ASSSHPTGAGQPQH
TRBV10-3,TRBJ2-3,AISESLPGNTQY
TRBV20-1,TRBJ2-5,SARNRETQY
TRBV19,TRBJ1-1,ASSMRNTEAF
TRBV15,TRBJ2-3,ATRYTLRSTDTQY
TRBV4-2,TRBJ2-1,ASSPRTLAGEYNEQF
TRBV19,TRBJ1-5,AAGTGQGGYGNQPQH
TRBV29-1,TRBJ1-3,SARAQASGNTIY
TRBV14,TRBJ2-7,ASSQPGYEQY
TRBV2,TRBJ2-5,ASRIGLAGGVETQY
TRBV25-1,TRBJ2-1,ASSDRIGRSYNEQF
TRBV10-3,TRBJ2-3,AISELAGVLVDTQY
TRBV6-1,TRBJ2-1,ASSWGAFYNEQF
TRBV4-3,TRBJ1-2,ASSPLGDYGYT
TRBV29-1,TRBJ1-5,SVSGQSNQPQH
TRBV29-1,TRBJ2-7,SVFHPYRQGAEQY
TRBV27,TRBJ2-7,ASSLSSTGGREQY
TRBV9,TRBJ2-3,ASSVAGGPDTQY
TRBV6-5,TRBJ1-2,ASSYGALYGYT
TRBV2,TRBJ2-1,ASMREVYNEQF
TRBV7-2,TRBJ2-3,ASSLDAFGLAGARDTQY